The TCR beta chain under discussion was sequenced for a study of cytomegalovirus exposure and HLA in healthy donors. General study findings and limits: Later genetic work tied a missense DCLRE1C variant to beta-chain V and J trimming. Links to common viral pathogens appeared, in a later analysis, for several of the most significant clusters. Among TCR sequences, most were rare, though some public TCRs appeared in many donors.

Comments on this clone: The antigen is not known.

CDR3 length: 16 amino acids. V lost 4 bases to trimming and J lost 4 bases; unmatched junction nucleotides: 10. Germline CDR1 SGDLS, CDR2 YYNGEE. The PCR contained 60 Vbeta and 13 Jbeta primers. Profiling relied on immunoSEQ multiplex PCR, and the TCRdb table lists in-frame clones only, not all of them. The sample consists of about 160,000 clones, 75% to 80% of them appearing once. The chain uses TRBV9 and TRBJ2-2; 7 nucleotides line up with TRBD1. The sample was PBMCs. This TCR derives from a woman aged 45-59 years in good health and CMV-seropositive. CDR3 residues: CASSPKRTGSTGELFF. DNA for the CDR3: TGTGCCAGCAGCCCAAAGAGGACAGGTAGCACCGGGGAGCTGTTTTTT.